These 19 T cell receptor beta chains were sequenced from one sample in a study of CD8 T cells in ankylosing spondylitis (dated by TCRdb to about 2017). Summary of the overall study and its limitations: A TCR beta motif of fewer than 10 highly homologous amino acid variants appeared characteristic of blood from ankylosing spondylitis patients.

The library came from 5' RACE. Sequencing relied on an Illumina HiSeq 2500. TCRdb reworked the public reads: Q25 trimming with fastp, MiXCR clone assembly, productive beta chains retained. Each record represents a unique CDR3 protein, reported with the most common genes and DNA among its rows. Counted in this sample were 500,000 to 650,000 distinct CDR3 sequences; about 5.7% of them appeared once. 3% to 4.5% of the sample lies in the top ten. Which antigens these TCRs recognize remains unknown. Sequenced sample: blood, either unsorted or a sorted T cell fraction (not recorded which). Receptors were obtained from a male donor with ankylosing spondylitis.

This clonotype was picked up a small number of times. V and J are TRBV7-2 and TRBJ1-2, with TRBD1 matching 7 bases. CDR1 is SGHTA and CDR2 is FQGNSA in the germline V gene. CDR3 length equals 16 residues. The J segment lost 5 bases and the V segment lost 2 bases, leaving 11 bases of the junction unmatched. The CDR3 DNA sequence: TGTGCCAGCAGCTTAAGGATTAGGACAGGAACGTATGGCTACACCTTC. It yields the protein CASSLRIRTGTYGYTF.

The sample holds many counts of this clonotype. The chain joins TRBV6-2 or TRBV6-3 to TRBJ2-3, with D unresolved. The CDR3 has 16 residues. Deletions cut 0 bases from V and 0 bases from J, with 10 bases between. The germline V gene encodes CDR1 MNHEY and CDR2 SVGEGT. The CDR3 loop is CASSYSPVASTDTQYF. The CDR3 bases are TGTGCCAGCAGTTACTCACCAGTAGCTAGCACAGATACGCAGTATTTT.

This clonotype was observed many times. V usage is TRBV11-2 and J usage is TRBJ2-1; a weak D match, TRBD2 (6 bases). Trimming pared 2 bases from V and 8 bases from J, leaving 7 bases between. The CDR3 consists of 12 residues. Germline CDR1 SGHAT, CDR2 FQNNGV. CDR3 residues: CASSLWEDEQFF. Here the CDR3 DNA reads TGTGCCAGCAGCTTATGGGAGGATGAGCAGTTCTTC.

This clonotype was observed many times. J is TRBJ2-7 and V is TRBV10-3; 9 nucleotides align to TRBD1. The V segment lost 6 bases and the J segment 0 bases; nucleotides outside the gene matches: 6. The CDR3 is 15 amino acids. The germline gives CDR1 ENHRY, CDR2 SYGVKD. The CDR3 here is CAIRTGTGLSYEQYF. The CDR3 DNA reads TGTGCCATCAGGACCGGGACAGGGCTCTCCTACGAGCAGTACTTC.

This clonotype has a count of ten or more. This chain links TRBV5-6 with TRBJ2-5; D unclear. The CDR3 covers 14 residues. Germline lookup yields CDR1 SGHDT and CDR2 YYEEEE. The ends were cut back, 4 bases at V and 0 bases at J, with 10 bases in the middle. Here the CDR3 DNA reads TGTGCCAGCAGCCGCGCTCCGTACCAAGAGACCCAGTACTTC. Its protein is CASSRAPYQETQYF.

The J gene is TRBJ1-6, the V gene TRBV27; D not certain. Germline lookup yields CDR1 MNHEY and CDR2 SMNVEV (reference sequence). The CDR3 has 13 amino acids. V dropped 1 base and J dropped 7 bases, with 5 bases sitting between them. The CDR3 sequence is CASSLWLNSPLHF. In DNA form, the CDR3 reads TGTGCCAGCAGTTTATGGCTAAATTCACCCCTCCACTTT.

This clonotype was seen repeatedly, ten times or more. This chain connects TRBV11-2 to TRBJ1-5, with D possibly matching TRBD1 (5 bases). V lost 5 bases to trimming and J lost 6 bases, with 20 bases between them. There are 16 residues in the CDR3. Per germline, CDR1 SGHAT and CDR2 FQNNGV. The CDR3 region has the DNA TGTGCCAGCAGCACGGGGACGGCCGGCGCTGCTCAGCCCCAGCATTTT. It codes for CASSTGTAGAAQPQHF. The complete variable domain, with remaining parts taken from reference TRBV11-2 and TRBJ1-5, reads EAGVAQSPRYKIIEKRQSVAFWCNPISGHATLYWYQQILGQGPKLLIQFQNNGVVDDSQLPKDRFSAERLKGVDSTLKIQPAKLEDSAVYLCASSTGTAGAAQPQHFGDGTRLSIL.

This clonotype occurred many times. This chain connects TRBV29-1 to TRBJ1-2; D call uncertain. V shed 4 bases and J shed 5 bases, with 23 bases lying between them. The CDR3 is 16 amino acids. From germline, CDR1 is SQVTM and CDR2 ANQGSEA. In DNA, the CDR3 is TGCAGCGTTGTCGGCCGTGTTAGTGGTCTCTTATATGGCTACACCTTC. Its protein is CSVVGRVSGLLYGYTF.

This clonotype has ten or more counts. CDR3 loop: CASVRAKPSYNEQFF. Written as DNA, the CDR3 is TGTGCCAGCGTTAGAGCGAAGCCGTCCTACAATGAGCAGTTCTTC. The chain joins TRBV2 to TRBJ2-1; D remains ambiguous. Looked up from germline, CDR1 is SNHLY and CDR2 is FYNNEI. V shed 8 bases and J shed 1 base, with 15 bases lying between them. The CDR3 covers 15 residues.

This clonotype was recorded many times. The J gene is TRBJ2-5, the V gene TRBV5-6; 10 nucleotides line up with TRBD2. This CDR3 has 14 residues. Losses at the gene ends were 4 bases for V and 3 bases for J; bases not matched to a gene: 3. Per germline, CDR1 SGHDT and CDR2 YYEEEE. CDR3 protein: CASSPGLAEETQYF. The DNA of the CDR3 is TGTGCCAGCAGCCCCGGACTAGCGGAAGAGACCCAGTACTTC. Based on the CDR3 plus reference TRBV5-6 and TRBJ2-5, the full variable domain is DAGVTQSPTHLIKTRGQQVTLRCSPKSGHDTVSWYQQALGQGPQFIFQYYEEEERQRGNFPDRFSGHQFPNYSSELNVNALLLGDSALYLCASSPGLAEETQYFGPGTRLLVL.

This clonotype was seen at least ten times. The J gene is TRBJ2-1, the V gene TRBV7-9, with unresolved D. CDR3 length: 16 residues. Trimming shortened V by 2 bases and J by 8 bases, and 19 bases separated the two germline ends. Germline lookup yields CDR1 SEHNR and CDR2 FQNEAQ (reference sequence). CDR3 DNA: TGTGCCAGCAGCTTATCTATGGCCGGCGGTAAGCATGAGCAGTTCTTC. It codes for CASSLSMAGGKHEQFF.

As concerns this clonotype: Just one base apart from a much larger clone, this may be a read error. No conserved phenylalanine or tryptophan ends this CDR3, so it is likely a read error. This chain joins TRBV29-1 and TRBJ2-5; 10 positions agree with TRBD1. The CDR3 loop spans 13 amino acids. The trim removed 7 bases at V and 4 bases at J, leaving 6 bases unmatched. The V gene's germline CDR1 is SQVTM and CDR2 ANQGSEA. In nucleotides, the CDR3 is TGCAGCGCCGAGGGGACAGGGGTAGAGACCCAGTACCTC. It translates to CSAEGTGVETQYL.

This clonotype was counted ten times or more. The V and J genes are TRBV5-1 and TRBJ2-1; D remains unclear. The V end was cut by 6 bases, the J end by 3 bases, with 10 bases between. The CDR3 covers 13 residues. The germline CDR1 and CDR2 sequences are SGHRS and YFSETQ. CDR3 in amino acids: CASTGGSYNEQFF. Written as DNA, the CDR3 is TGCGCCAGCACTGGCGGAAGCTACAATGAGCAGTTCTTC.

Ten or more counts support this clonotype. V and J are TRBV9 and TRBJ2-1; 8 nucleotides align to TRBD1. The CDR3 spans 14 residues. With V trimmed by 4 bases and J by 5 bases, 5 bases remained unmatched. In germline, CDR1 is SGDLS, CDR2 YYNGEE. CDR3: CASSWTGNNNEQFF. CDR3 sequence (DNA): TGTGCCAGCAGCTGGACAGGGAACAACAATGAGCAGTTCTTC. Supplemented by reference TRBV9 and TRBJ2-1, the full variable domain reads DSGVTQTPKHLITATGQRVTLRCSPRSGDLSVYWYQQSLDQGLQFLIQYYNGEERAKGNILERFSAQQFPDLHSELNLSSLELGDSALYFCASSWTGNNNEQFFGPGTRLTVL.

The CDR3 DNA follows: TGTGCCAGCATTGAGGGTAGCGGGGTATTCGAAGAGACCCAGTACTTC. Translating gives CASIEGSGVFEETQYF. This chain connects TRBV6-1 to TRBJ2-5; 8 bases match TRBD2. V was clipped by 7 bases and J by 3 bases; unmatched bases: 13. The CDR3 is 16 amino acids. The germline gives CDR1 MNHNS, CDR2 SASEGT.

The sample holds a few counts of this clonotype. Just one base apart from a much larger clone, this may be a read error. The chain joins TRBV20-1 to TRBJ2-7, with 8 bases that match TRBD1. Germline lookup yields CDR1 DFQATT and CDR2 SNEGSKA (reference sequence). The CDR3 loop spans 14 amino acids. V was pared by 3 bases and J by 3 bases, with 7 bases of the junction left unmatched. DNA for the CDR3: TGCAGTGCTAGCAAGTTTACAGGGGGCTACGAGCAGTACTTC. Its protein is CSASKFTGGYEQYF.

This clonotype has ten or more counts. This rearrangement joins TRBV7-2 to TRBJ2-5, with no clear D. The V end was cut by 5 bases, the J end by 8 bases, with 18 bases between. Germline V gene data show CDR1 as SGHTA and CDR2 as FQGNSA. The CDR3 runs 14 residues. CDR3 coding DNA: TGTGCCAGCAGCCGTGAAAGGAGCCTCGGCACCCAGTACTTC. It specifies CASSRERSLGTQYF.

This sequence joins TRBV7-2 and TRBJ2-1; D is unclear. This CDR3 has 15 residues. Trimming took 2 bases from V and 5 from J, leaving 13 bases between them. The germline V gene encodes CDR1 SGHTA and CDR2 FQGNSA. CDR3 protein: CASSLFSPYNNEQFF. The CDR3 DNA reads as TGTGCCAGCAGCTTATTCAGCCCATACAACAATGAGCAGTTCTTC.

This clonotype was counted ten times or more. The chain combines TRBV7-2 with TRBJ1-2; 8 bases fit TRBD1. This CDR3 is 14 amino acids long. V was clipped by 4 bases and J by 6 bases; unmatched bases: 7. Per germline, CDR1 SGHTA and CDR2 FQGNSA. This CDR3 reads CASSSPDRGNGYTF. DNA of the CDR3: TGTGCCAGCAGCTCCCCAGACAGGGGCAATGGCTACACCTTC.